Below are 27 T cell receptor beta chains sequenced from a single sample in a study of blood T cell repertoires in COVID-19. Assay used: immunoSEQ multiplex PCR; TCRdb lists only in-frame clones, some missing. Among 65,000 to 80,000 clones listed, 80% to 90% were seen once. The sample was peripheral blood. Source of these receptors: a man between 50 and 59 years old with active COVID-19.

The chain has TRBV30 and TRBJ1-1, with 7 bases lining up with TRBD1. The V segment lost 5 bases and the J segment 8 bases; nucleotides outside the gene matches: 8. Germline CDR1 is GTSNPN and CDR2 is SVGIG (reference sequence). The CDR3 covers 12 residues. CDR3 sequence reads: CAWRGDSPEAFF. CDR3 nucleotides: TGTGCCTGGCGCGGGGACAGTCCGGAAGCTTTCTTT.

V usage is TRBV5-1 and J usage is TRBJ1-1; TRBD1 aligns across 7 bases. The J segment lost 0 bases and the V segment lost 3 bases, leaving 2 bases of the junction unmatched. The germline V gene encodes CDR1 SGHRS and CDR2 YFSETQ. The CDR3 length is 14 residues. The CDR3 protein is CASSSRGMNTEAFF. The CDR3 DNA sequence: TGCGCCAGCAGCTCCAGGGGGATGAACACTGAAGCTTTCTTT.

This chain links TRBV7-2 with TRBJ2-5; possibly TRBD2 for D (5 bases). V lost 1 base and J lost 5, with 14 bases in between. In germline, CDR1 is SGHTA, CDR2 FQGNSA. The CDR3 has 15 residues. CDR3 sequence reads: CASSLDPGIGETQYF. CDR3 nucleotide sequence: TGTGCCAGCAGCTTAGATCCGGGGATTGGGGAGACCCAGTACTTC.

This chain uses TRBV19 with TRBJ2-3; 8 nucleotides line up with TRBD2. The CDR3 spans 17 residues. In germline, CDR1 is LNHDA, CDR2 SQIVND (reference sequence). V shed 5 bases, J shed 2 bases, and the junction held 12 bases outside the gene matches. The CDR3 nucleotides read TGTGCCAGTAGTCTCTGGCGGAGCGGGGGCCACACAGATACGCAGTATTTT. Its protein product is CASSLWRSGGHTDTQYF.

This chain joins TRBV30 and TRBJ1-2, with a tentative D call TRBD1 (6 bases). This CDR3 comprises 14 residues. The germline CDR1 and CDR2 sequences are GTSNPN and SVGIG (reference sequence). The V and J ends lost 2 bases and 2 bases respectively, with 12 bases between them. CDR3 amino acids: CAWSTWTANYGYTF. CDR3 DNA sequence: TGTGCCTGGAGTACCTGGACAGCAAACTATGGCTACACCTTC.

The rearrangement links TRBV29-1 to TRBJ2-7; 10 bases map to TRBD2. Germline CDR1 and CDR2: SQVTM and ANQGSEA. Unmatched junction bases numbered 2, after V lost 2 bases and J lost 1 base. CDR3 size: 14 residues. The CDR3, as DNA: TGCAGCGTTGAACTTAGCGGGGGGTCCTACGAGCAGTACTTC. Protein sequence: CSVELSGGSYEQYF.

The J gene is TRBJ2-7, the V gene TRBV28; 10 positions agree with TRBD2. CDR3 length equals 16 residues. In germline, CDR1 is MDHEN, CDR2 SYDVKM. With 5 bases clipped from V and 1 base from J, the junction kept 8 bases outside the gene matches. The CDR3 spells CASSPSGSGVSYEQYF. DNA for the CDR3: TGTGCCAGCAGTCCTAGCGGGAGTGGGGTTTCCTACGAGCAGTACTTC.

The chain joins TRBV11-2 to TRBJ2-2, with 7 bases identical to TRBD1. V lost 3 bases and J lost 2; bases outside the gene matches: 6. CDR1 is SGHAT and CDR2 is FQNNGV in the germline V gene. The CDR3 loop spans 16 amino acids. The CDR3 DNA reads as TGTGCCAGCAGCTTCTCCGGGACAGTCAACACCGGGGAGCTGTTTTTT. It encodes CASSFSGTVNTGELFF.

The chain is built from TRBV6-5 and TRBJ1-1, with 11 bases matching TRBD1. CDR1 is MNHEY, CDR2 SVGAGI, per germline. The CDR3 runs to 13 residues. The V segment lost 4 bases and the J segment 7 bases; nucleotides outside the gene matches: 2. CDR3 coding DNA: TGTGCCAGCAGTTCGGACAGGGGGCGTGAAGCTTTCTTT. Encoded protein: CASSSDRGREAFF.

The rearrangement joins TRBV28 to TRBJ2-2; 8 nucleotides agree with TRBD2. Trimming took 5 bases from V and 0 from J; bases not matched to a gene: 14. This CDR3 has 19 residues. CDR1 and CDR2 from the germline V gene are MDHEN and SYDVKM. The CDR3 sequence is CASSRPPGGSYTNTGELFF. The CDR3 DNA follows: TGTGCCAGCAGTCGCCCACCGGGGGGGAGTTATACGAACACCGGGGAGCTGTTTTTT.

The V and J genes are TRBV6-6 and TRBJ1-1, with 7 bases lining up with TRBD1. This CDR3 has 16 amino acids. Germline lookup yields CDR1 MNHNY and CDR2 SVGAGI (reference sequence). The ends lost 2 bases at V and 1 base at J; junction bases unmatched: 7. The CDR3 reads CASSYLPRTGNTEAFF. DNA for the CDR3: TGTGCCAGCAGTTACCTCCCCCGGACAGGGAACACTGAAGCTTTCTTT.

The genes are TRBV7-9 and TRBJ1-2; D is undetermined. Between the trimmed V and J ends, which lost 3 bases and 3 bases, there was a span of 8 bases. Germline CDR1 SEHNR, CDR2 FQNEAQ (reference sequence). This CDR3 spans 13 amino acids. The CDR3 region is CASSFTSYYGYTF. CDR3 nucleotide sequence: TGTGCCAGCAGCTTTACATCATACTATGGCTACACCTTC.

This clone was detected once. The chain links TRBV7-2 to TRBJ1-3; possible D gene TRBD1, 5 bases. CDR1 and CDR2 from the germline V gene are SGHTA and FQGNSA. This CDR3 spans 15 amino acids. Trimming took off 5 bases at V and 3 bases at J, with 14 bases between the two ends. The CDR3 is CASSPAAGYGNTIYF. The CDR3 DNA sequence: TGTGCCAGCAGCCCGGCGGCAGGGTATGGAAACACCATATATTTT.

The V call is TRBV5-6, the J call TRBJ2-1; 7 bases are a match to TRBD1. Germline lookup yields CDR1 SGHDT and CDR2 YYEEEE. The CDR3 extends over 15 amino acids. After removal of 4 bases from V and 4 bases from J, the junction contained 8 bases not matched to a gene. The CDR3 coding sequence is TGTGCCAGCAGCCAGGGGCAGGGGGAGTACAATGAGCAGTTCTTC. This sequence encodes CASSQGQGEYNEQFF. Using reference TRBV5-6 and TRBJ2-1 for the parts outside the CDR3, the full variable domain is DAGVTQSPTHLIKTRGQQVTLRCSPKSGHDTVSWYQQALGQGPQFIFQYYEEEERQRGNFPDRFSGHQFPNYSSELNVNALLLGDSALYLCASSQGQGEYNEQFFGPGTRLTVL.

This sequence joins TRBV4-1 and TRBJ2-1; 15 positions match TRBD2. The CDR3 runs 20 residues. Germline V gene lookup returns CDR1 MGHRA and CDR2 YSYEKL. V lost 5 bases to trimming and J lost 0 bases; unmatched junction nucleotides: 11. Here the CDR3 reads CASSFQSGTSGRSSYNEQFF. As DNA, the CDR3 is TGCGCCAGCAGCTTCCAATCCGGGACTAGCGGGAGGAGCTCCTACAATGAGCAGTTCTTC.

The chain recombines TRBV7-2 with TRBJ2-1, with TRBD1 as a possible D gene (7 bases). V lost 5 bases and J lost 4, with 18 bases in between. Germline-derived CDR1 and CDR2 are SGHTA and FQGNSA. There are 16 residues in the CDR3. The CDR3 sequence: CASSQSRDSGYNEQFF. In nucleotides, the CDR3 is TGTGCCAGCAGCCAATCGCGGGACAGTGGTTACAATGAGCAGTTCTTC.

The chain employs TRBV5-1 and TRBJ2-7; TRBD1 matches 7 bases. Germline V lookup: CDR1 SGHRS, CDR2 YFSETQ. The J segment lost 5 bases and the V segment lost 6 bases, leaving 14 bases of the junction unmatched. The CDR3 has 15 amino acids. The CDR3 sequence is CASTPRAGGSDEQYF. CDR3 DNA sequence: TGCGCCAGCACCCCCAGGGCAGGGGGTTCCGACGAGCAGTACTTC.

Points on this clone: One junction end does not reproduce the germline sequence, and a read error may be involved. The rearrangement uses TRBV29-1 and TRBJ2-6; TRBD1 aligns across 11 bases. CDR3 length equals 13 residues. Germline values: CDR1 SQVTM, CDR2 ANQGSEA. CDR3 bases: TGCAGCGTTCCCACCGGGACAGGGGGGTCTCTGGCTTTC. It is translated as CSVPTGTGGSLAF.

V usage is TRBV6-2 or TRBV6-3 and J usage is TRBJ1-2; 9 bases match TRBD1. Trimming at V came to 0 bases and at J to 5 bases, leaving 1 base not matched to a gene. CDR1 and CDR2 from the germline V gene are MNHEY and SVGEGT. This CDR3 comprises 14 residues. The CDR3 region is CASSYSDRGYGYTF. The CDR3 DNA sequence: TGTGCCAGCAGTTACTCCGACAGGGGGTATGGCTACACCTTC.

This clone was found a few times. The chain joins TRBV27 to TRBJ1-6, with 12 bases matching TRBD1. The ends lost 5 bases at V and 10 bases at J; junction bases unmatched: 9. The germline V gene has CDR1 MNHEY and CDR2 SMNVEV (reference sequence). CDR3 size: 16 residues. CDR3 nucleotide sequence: TGTGCCAGCAGTCATCCGGGACAGGGGGCGCAGTCACCCCTCCACTTT. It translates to CASSHPGQGAQSPLHF.

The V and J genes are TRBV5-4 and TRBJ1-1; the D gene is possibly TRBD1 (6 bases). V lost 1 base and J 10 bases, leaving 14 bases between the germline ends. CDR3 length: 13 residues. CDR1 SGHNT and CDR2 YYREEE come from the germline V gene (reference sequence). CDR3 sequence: CASSLNQGSVAFF. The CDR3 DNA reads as TGTGCCAGCAGCTTGAACCAGGGGAGCGTAGCTTTCTTT.

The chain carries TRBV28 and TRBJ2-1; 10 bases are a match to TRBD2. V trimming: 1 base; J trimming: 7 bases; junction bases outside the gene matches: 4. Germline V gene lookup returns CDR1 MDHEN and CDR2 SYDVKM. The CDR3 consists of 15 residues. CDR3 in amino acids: CASSLYLAGVNEQFF. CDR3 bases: TGTGCCAGCAGTTTATACCTAGCGGGAGTTAATGAGCAGTTCTTC.

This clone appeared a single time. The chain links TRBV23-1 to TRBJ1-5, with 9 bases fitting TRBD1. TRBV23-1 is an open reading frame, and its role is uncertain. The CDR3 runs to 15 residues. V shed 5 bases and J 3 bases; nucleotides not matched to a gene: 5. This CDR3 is CASSTQGALNQPQHF. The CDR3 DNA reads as TGCGCCAGCAGTACACAGGGGGCGCTCAATCAGCCCCAGCATTTT.

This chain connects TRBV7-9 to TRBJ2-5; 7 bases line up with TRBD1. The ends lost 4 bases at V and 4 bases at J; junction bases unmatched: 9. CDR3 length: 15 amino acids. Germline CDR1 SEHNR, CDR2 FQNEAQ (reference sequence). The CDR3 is CASSSEATGPETQYF. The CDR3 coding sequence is TGTGCCAGCAGCTCCGAGGCGACAGGGCCAGAGACCCAGTACTTC.

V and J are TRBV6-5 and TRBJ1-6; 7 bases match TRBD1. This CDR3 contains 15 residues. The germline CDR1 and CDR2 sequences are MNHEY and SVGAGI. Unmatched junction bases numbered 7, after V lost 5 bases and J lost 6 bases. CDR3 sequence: CASSREGTANSPLHF. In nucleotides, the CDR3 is TGTGCCAGCAGTCGCGAAGGGACAGCTAATTCACCCCTCCACTTT.

The CDR3 DNA reads TGTGCCAGCAGCTTGGCCATGACTAGCGGGTGGTCGGACGCCGGAGAGACCCAGTACTTC. Protein sequence: CASSLAMTSGWSDAGETQYF. The chain uses TRBV5-8 and TRBJ2-5, with 10 bases matching TRBD2. This CDR3 has 20 amino acids. J gave up 4 bases and V 0 bases, and 18 bases lay outside the gene matches. Per the germline V gene, CDR1 is SGHTS and CDR2 is YDEGEE.

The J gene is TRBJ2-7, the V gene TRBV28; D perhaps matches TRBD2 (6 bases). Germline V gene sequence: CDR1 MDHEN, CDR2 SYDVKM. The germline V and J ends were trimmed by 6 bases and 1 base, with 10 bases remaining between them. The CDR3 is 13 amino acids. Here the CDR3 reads CASSPRGSYEQYF. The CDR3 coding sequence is TGTGCCAGCAGCCCTCGGGGGTCCTACGAGCAGTACTTC.